This TCR beta chain was found in a study of T cells in localized non-small cell lung cancer. Points from the study as a whole: Among the tissues sampled, uninvolved adjacent lung had the highest T cell clonality, above tumor. A median around 57 of the top 100 tumor clones appeared in adjacent lung. There was an association of higher blood T cell density with longer overall survival.

The table lists this clone with a count of one. What it recognizes is unknown. Germline V gene data show CDR1 as KGHSH and CDR2 as LQKENI. The CDR3 loop spans 15 amino acids. V lost 1 base and J lost 8, with 15 bases in between. Sequencing was performed with immunoSEQ multiplex PCR; in TCRdb, only in-frame clones are kept and a portion is missing. The table has tens of thousands of clones, around 83% seen once. The receptor was derived from a female donor over 55 with stage II squamous cell lung carcinoma. The sequencing used peripheral blood, collected before any cancer treatment. This chain connects TRBV18 to TRBJ2-1, with a weak D call TRBD2 (6 bases). CDR3 amino acids: CASSPQALGDYEQFF. In DNA, the CDR3 is TGTGCCAGCTCACCACAGGCTCTGGGGGACTATGAGCAGTTCTTC.